Presented here are 26 T cell receptor beta chains from one specimen sequenced in a study of blood T cell repertoires in COVID-19. Measured with immunoSEQ multiplex PCR; TCRdb has only the in-frame clones, and not every one. The table shows some 45,000 clones, with 60% to 85% occurring only once. The source material was peripheral blood. The source is a man between 65 and 80 years old with active or convalescent COVID-19.

The chain couples TRBV5-1 to TRBJ1-1, with 8 bases identical to TRBD1. The CDR3 is 14 amino acids. V dropped 2 bases and J dropped 4; count of bases not matched to a gene: 4. Per the germline V gene, CDR1 is SGHRS and CDR2 is YFSETQ. The CDR3 sequence is CASSLGQGGTEAFF. CDR3 in DNA: TGCGCCAGCAGCTTAGGACAGGGTGGCACTGAAGCTTTCTTT. The whole variable domain, filled in from reference TRBV5-1 and TRBJ1-1, reads KAGVTQTPRYLIKTRGQQVTLSCSPISGHRSVSWYQQTPGQGLQFLFEYFSETQRNKGNFPGRFSGRQFSNSRSEMNVSTLELGDSALYLCASSLGQGGTEAFFGQGTRLTVV.

This chain joins TRBV6-5 and TRBJ1-4, with D perhaps matching TRBD1 (5 bases). The CDR3 covers 12 residues. Trimming stripped 7 bases from V and 3 bases from J, with 6 bases between. Germline CDR1 reads MNHEY; CDR2 reads SVGAGI. The chain's CDR3 is CASKGANEKLFF. In DNA, the CDR3 is TGTGCCAGCAAAGGGGCTAATGAAAAACTGTTTTTT.

The chain combines TRBV28 with TRBJ1-2; D is unclear. V lost 6 bases and J 4 bases, leaving 9 bases between the germline ends. Looked up from germline, CDR1 is MDHEN and CDR2 is SYDVKM. This CDR3 comprises 12 residues. Here the CDR3 reads CASSLQSYGYTF. In nucleotides, the CDR3 is TGTGCCAGCAGCTTACAGTCCTATGGCTACACCTTC.

The chain recombines TRBV25-1 with TRBJ1-4; D is undetermined. Deletions cut 5 bases from V and 8 bases from J, with 21 bases between. The CDR3 length is 16 residues. From germline, CDR1 is MGHDK and CDR2 SYGVNS. CDR3 sequence: CASSSIIGGEDEKLFF. Here the CDR3 DNA reads TGTGCCAGCAGTTCGATTATAGGCGGGGAGGACGAAAAACTGTTTTTT.

The rearrangement uses TRBV6-6 and TRBJ2-7, with 14 positions matching TRBD2. Germline-derived CDR1 and CDR2 are MNHNY and SVGAGI (reference sequence). This CDR3 contains 16 residues. V lost 2 bases to trimming and J lost 3 bases; unmatched junction nucleotides: 3. Written as DNA, the CDR3 is TGTGCCAGCAGTTACGGACTAGCGGGAGGAAACTACGAGCAGTACTTC. Translation gives CASSYGLAGGNYEQYF.

This clone is medium-sized (0.01 to 0.1%) within its sample. CDR3 region: CASSLVLGQGSPLHF. Here the CDR3 DNA reads TGTGCCAGCAGCTTAGTATTAGGGCAGGGTTCACCCCTCCACTTT. V and J are TRBV7-2 and TRBJ1-6, with D possibly TRBD1 on 5 matching bases. Looked up from germline, CDR1 is SGHTA and CDR2 is FQGNSA. The V and J ends lost 1 base and 9 bases respectively, with 13 bases between them. The CDR3 is made up of 15 amino acids.

The chain joins TRBV29-1 to TRBJ2-5; the match to TRBD2 covers 12 bases. CDR1 SQVTM and CDR2 ANQGSEA come from the germline V gene. The CDR3 sequence is 15 residues long. Losses at the gene ends were 6 bases for V and 1 base for J; bases not matched to a gene: 6. CDR3 sequence: CSVPTSGGVQETQYF. The CDR3 DNA reads TGCAGCGTGCCGACTAGCGGGGGAGTCCAAGAGACCCAGTACTTC.

The chain uses TRBV7-3 and TRBJ2-7, with a weak D call TRBD1 (6 bases). Germline lookup yields CDR1 SGHTA and CDR2 FQGTGA. V was shortened by 5 bases and J by 7 bases, with 15 bases between the two germline ends. This CDR3 is built from 13 residues. The CDR3 loop reads CASSVGGPGEQYF. For the CDR3, the DNA is TGTGCCAGCAGCGTAGGGGGACCTGGAGAGCAGTACTTC.

This clone was observed a handful of times. The chain recombines TRBV30 with TRBJ2-1; weak D call: TRBD2 (6 bases). The CDR3 extends over 15 amino acids. Per the germline V gene, CDR1 is GTSNPN and CDR2 is SVGIG (reference sequence). V was shortened by 0 bases and J by 4 bases, with 13 bases between the two germline ends. CDR3 sequence reads: CAWSVLAPRYNEQFF. Written as DNA, the CDR3 is TGTGCCTGGAGTGTACTAGCACCGCGGTACAATGAGCAGTTCTTC.

V and J are TRBV12-3 or TRBV12-4 and TRBJ1-2; no definite D call. The CDR3 totals 13 residues. Trimming left V 9 bases short and J 7 bases short, with 18 bases between. CDR3 protein: CASTSRTRLGYTF. In nucleotides, the CDR3 is TGTGCCAGTACTAGTAGGACCCGTCTTGGCTACACCTTC.

CDR3 sequence: CASSESQGMNTEAFF. DNA for the CDR3: TGTGCCAGCAGTGAATCGCAGGGAATGAACACTGAAGCTTTCTTT. The chain employs TRBV6-1 and TRBJ1-1; possibly TRBD1 for D (5 bases). Deletions cut 2 bases from V and 0 bases from J, with 10 bases between. This CDR3 has 15 amino acids. Germline assignment: CDR1 MNHNS and CDR2 SASEGT.

The V and J genes are TRBV4-1 and TRBJ2-5, with D hard to call. The CDR3 is 15 residues long. Trimming took off 1 base at V and 5 bases at J, with 14 bases between the two ends. Germline V gene sequence: CDR1 MGHRA, CDR2 YSYEKL. CDR3 region: CASSQVISLRETQYF. As DNA, the CDR3 is TGCGCCAGCAGCCAAGTGATCTCTCTGAGGGAGACCCAGTACTTC.

The chain carries TRBV3-1 (or the pseudogene TRBV3-2) and TRBJ1-6; D perhaps matches TRBD1 (5 bases). The V end lost 1 base, the J end lost 8 bases, and 12 bases lay between the germline ends. The CDR3 contains 15 residues. In germline, CDR1 is LGHDT, CDR2 YNNKEL (reference sequence). CDR3 DNA sequence: TGTGCCAGCAGCCAAGCTTACGGGACTGATTCACCCCTCCACTTT. Translation: CASSQAYGTDSPLHF.

The J gene is TRBJ2-7, the V gene TRBV30; D is possibly TRBD2 (5 bases). Germline lookup yields CDR1 GTSNPN and CDR2 SVGIG (reference sequence). V dropped 7 bases and J dropped 5 bases, with 12 bases sitting between them. The CDR3 is 11 residues long. This CDR3 is CASLGVHEQYF. The CDR3 DNA sequence: TGTGCCTCCCTCGGGGTTCACGAGCAGTACTTC.

V gene TRBV4-1 combines with J gene TRBJ2-7, with 10 bases fitting TRBD1. CDR1 is MGHRA, CDR2 YSYEKL, per germline. V shed 0 bases, J shed 3 bases, and the junction held 5 bases outside the gene matches. CDR3 length: 16 amino acids. CDR3 residues: CASSQEGGQGIYEQYF. The CDR3, as DNA: TGCGCCAGCAGCCAAGAGGGGGGACAGGGGATCTACGAGCAGTACTTC.

This chain uses TRBV6-5 with TRBJ2-3; 8 bases fit TRBD2. The CDR3 covers 14 residues. Per germline, CDR1 MNHEY and CDR2 SVGAGI. With 6 bases clipped from V and 5 bases from J, the junction kept 7 bases outside the gene matches. The CDR3 sequence: CASRREVGIDTQYF. DNA of the CDR3: TGTGCCAGCAGGCGGGAGGTGGGTATAGATACGCAGTATTTT.

This chain links TRBV30 with TRBJ1-6; no firm D call. Per germline, CDR1 GTSNPN and CDR2 SVGIG (reference sequence). Trimming cost V 0 bases and J 4 bases, with 10 bases left between them. This CDR3 has 15 amino acids. CDR3 protein: CAWSVAVVYNSPLHF. The CDR3 region has the DNA TGTGCCTGGAGTGTCGCGGTAGTTTATAATTCACCCCTCCACTTT.

V gene TRBV6-5 combines with J gene TRBJ2-5, with TRBD1 matching over 7 bases. Looked up from germline, CDR1 is MNHEY and CDR2 is SVGAGI. Trimming cost V 6 bases and J 5 bases; bases outside gene matches: 9. The CDR3 runs 14 residues. CDR3 sequence reads: CASSSGTGVETQYF. CDR3 sequence (DNA): TGTGCCAGCAGCTCCGGTACAGGGGTGGAGACCCAGTACTTC.

DNA for the CDR3: TGTGCCAGCAGTTCGTGGGCGTCCCCAGGACAGGGGACGTACGAGCAGTACTTC. Encoded protein: CASSSWASPGQGTYEQYF. The chain is built from TRBV27 and TRBJ2-7, with 9 bases fitting TRBD1. The CDR3 consists of 18 residues. The germline gives CDR1 MNHEY, CDR2 SMNVEV (reference sequence). The V gene end was trimmed by 4 bases and the J gene end by 4 bases; junction bases not matched to a gene: 17.

The chain uses TRBV7-2 and TRBJ1-5; no clear D gene. CDR3 length: 14 amino acids. CDR1 and CDR2 from the germline V gene are SGHTA and FQGNSA. Trimming cost V 1 base and J 7 bases, with 11 bases left between them. CDR3 in DNA: TGTGCCAGCAGCTTAGGGCGAGGAGAGCAGCCCCAGCATTTT. This codes for CASSLGRGEQPQHF.

This chain connects TRBV18 to TRBJ2-1; TRBD2 agrees at 8 bases. J gave up 6 bases and V 3 bases, and 10 bases lay outside the gene matches. In germline, CDR1 is KGHSH, CDR2 LQKENI. CDR3 length equals 16 residues. CDR3 region: CASSPLGGRLGNEQFF. In DNA, the CDR3 is TGTGCCAGCTCACCTTTGGGCGGGAGGTTGGGCAATGAGCAGTTCTTC.

The table lists this clone with a few counts. This chain links TRBV5-5 with TRBJ2-1; D possibly corresponds to TRBD1 (5 bases). This CDR3 is 15 amino acids long. Germline assignment: CDR1 SGHKS and CDR2 YYEKEE (reference sequence). Trimming removed 2 bases from V and 3 bases from J, with 12 bases in between. DNA of the CDR3: TGTGCCAGCAGCTTCGCCGGCGACAGCTACAATGAGCAGTTCTTC. Amino acid sequence: CASSFAGDSYNEQFF.

The chain uses TRBV10-3 and TRBJ1-4; 9 positions agree with TRBD1. Germline assignment: CDR1 ENHRY and CDR2 SYGVKD. This CDR3 spans 17 amino acids. Trimming at V came to 5 bases and at J to 2 bases, leaving 9 bases not matched to a gene. The CDR3 nucleotides read TGTGCCATCAGTCCGAGAGGGACAGGGTCCACTAATGAAAAACTGTTTTTT. This gives the protein CAISPRGTGSTNEKLFF.

This sequence joins TRBV28 and TRBJ1-1, with no clear D. Germline V CDR1 and CDR2: MDHEN, SYDVKM. CDR3 length equals 12 residues. V was clipped by 7 bases and J by 12 bases, with 18 bases between them. The CDR3, as DNA: TGTGCCAGCACCAAGGTCCGGGAGGCCCCTTTCTTT. Protein: CASTKVREAPFF. Full variable domain (remainder filled in from reference TRBV28 and TRBJ1-1): DVKVTQSSRYLVKRTGEKVFLECVQDMDHENMFWYRQDPGLGLRLIYFSYDVKMKEKGDIPEGYSVSREKKERFSLILESASTNQTSMYLCASTKVREAPFFGQGTRLTVV.

The chain uses TRBV6-5 and TRBJ1-4, with TRBD1 as a possible D gene (6 bases). CDR1 is MNHEY, CDR2 SVGAGI, per germline. This CDR3 comprises 13 residues. Trimming shortened V by 8 bases and J by 5 bases, and 12 bases separated the two germline ends. The CDR3 DNA reads TGTGCCAGCCGGGACACCTTAAATGAAAAACTGTTTTTT. Its translation: CASRDTLNEKLFF.

The sample holds a few counts of this clone. The chain joins TRBV28 to TRBJ1-4; no clear D gene. Per germline, CDR1 MDHEN and CDR2 SYDVKM. V lost 6 bases and J lost 4, with 9 bases in between. The CDR3 contains 13 residues. CDR3 sequence: CASREAGNEKLFF. For the CDR3, the DNA is TGTGCCAGCAGAGAGGCGGGTAATGAAAAACTGTTTTTT.